This T cell receptor beta chain was sequenced for a study of metastatic and nonmetastatic thyroid tumors. Looking at the study overall: From malignant and benign thyroid patients, repertoires in blood and in tumor or nodule tissue were compared. Study-wide points: Compared with benign nodules, malignant thyroid tumors were reported to have significantly higher TCR beta diversity in both blood and tumor.

In its sample, this clone is medium-sized. Its antigen remains unknown. Source study methods: Clinicopathological groups supplied CDR3 differences that were used to build a distant-metastasis classifier for papillary thyroid cancer. Using MiXCR, TCRdb reanalyzed the PCR reads. The V and J calls were determined by TCRdb, not by the authors. The table includes several thousand clones, 2.5% to 3.5% detected once. The CDR3 loop spans 14 amino acids. With 3 bases removed from V and 8 bases from J, the gap between germline ends came to 11 bases. Germline values: CDR1 LNHDA, CDR2 SQIVND (reference sequence). Thyroid surgery had not been preceded by any treatment in any patient.

V and J are TRBV19 and TRBJ1-6; the D is unclear. Source material: tumor tissue. The sequence came from a female donor with papillary thyroid cancer or a benign thyroid nodule (not recorded which). Some clones in this sample may be carry-over from other donors' samples. CDR3 residues: CASSILIWDSPLHF. Written as DNA, the CDR3 is TGTGCCAGTAGTATTTTAATCTGGGATTCACCCCTCCACTTT.